This TCR beta chain was captured in a study of T cells in Graves' hyperthyroidism and ophthalmopathy. Study results and caveats: Before onset, by a median of approximately 5.9 months, the model predicted ophthalmopathy. Researchers found most expanded thyroid clonotypes above 0.001 in blood as well.

In this sample, this clonotype turned up many times. Its specificity is not known. Amplification of TCR beta CDR3 regions used RNA as the template. An initial round of RT-PCR targeting the TCR CDR3 relied on the HTBI primer set. TCRdb reanalysed the multiplex PCR reads using MiXCR and keeps one entry per CDR3 protein. Of some 50,000 distinct CDR3 sequences in the sample, 48% were seen once. CDR1 is SGHRS and CDR2 is YFSETQ in the germline V gene. Trimming at V came to 6 bases and at J to 4 bases, leaving 9 bases not matched to a gene. This CDR3 spans 16 amino acids. Disease duration was under 3 months in the ophthalmopathy patients, who also had a Clinical Activity Score of at least 3 and a NOSPECS grade of at least 4. Based on clinical symptoms, serum thyroxine and TRAb, thyroid ultrasound and orbital computed tomography, diagnoses were reached.

The sequence was collected from a woman in her forties or fifties with Graves' ophthalmopathy. The rearrangement uses TRBV5-1 and TRBJ2-1; 11 bases are shared with TRBD2. The material sequenced was blood. The CDR3 is CASTKGTSGMYNEQFF. The CDR3 DNA sequence: TGCGCCAGCACCAAAGGGACTAGCGGCATGTACAATGAGCAGTTCTTC.